These T cell receptor beta chains were read from a single sample in a study of blood T cell repertoires in COVID-19. Sequencing used immunoSEQ multiplex PCR; TCRdb keeps in-frame clones, though not all of them. The sample includes tens of thousands of clones, about 80% of them seen just once. The material sequenced was peripheral blood. The receptor set was obtained from a man aged 65-85 years with active COVID-19. Both conserved end residues are part of each CDR3. The D gene is left open where the match is weak. Rows give clone size only sometimes, using once, few, many, or a class for an expanded clone.

V	J	D	size	DNA	CDR3
TRBV3-1/TRBV3-2	TRBJ2-3	TRBD2	once	TGTGCCAGCAGCCAGGGACTAGCGGGGGGCACAGATACGCAGTATTTT	CASSQGLAGGTDTQYF
TRBV5-4	TRBJ2-7	TRBD2	.	TGTGCCAGCAGCTCCCGGACTAGCGGTTACGAGCAGTACTTC	CASSSRTSGYEQYF
TRBV19	TRBJ1-6	TRBD1	.	TGTGCCAGTAGTACACAGGGGAGGAATAATTCACCCCTCCACTTT	CASSTQGRNNSPLHF
TRBV11-2	TRBJ1-1	TRBD1	.	TGTGCCAGCAGCTTGATACAGGGGGCGCGGGCTTTCTTT	CASSLIQGARAFF
TRBV2	TRBJ2-6	.	.	TGTGCCAGCAGTGAAGCAGTGACAGGTTCCTCTGGGGCCAACGTCCTGACTTTC	CASSEAVTGSSGANVLTF
TRBV7-6	TRBJ2-5	TRBD2	.	TGTGCCAGCAGCGGTAGCGGGGCCAAGACCCAGTACTTC	CASSGSGAKTQYF
TRBV5-1	TRBJ2-7	.	.	TGCGCCAGCAGCTTGCCCGAACTTTACGAGCAGTACTTC	CASSLPELYEQYF
TRBV6-5	TRBJ2-7	TRBD1	.	TGTGCCAGCACTCGGGACAGGGGTTACGAGCAGTACTTC	CASTRDRGYEQYF
TRBV4-1	TRBJ1-2	TRBD1	.	TGCGCCAGCAGCCAGCCGGGACAGGGACTAACAGGGGGCTACACCTTC	CASSQPGQGLTGGYTF
TRBV11-2	TRBJ1-2	.	once	TGTGCCAGCAGCTCCCACATGAAAACTAACTATGGCTACACCTTC	CASSSHMKTNYGYTF
TRBV6-6	TRBJ1-1	.	.	TGTGCCAGCATGATCGGGAACACTGAAGCTTTCTTT	CASMIGNTEAFF
TRBV4-2	TRBJ2-4	.	.	TGTGCCAGCAGCCTACCCGTAGGGGAACTAGCCAAAAACATTCAGTACTTC	CASSLPVGELAKNIQYF
TRBV5-4	TRBJ2-2	.	.	TGTGCCAGCAGCTTCAGGAAAGCGAACACCGGGGAGCTGTTTTTT	CASSFRKANTGELFF
TRBV6-2/TRBV6-3	TRBJ1-4	.	.	TGTGCCAGCAGTTTCGACCGGGTCATGTTTGGAAAACTGTTTTTT	CASSFDRVMFGKLFF
TRBV5-5	TRBJ2-7	.	.	TGTGCCAGCAGCTTGGAACAGTCCTCCTACGAGCAGTACTTC	CASSLEQSSYEQYF
TRBV5-6	TRBJ1-6	.	.	TGTGCCAGCAGCTTGCGGGACACCTCTTCACCCCTCCACTTT	CASSLRDTSSPLHF
TRBV6-9	TRBJ1-3	.	.	TGTGCCAGCAGTGCGTCAGGGAAAGGGGGCTCTGGAAACACCATATATTTT	CASSASGKGGSGNTIYF
TRBV5-1	TRBJ2-3	TRBD1	.	TGCGCCAGCAGCCCCGGGACAGTGGTGGATACGCAGTATTTT	CASSPGTVVDTQYF
TRBV7-3	TRBJ1-2	TRBD1	.	TGTGCCAGCAGCCCACAAGGGACAGGCAACTATGGCTACACCTTC	CASSPQGTGNYGYTF
TRBV19	TRBJ2-5	.	.	TGTGCCAGTAGTATAGAACAGGGCGGGACCCAGTACTTC	CASSIEQGGTQYF
TRBV14	TRBJ2-5	.	.	TGTGCCAGCACCCGGGACTCTGAAGAGACCCAGTACTTC	CASTRDSEETQYF
TRBV6-5	TRBJ2-7	.	few	TGTGCCAGCAGCCTAACTGTTTTCGGTAGCTACGAGCAGTACTTC	CASSLTVFGSYEQYF
TRBV6-2/TRBV6-3	TRBJ1-2	TRBD1	.	TGTGCCAGCAGTTACGGGGACAGGGATGGCTACACCTTC	CASSYGDRDGYTF
TRBV7-3	TRBJ1-1	TRBD1	.	TGTGCCAGCAGCCTTACAGGGGGCGGAGGTATCACTGAAGCTTTCTTT	CASSLTGGGGITEAFF
TRBV7-2	TRBJ1-3	.	.	TGTGCCAGCAGCTCTCTGGGCGTGGCTGGAAACACCATATATTTT	CASSSLGVAGNTIYF
TRBV4-3	TRBJ2-7	.	.	TGCGCCAGCAGCCAAGATCGGGGGACCTCCTACGAGCAGTACTTC	CASSQDRGTSYEQYF
TRBV3-1/TRBV3-2	TRBJ1-2	.	.	TGTGCCAGCAGCCATTTGTCGGCCTCGGGTGGCTACACCTTC	CASSHLSASGGYTF
TRBV6-5	TRBJ2-3	TRBD2	.	TGTGCCAGCAGTTGGACTAGCGGGGGGGGTACGCAGTATTTT	CASSWTSGGGTQYF